This T cell receptor (beta chain) was observed in a study of T cell responses to AZD1222 COVID-19 vaccine. For this clone: Its antigen is currently unknown.

Method: immunoSEQ multiplex PCR; TCRdb's copy keeps in-frame clones and lacks some. Of about 140,000 clones in the sample, about 86% were seen once. General study results and limits: A mostly white British donor set with more females was recruited, and clonal diversity was possibly underestimated.

The TCR originated in an adult in good health. The material was peripheral blood, obtained on day 0 of AZD1222 vaccination.

The CDR3 is CASSLDTGGQRYTF. The CDR3 bases are TGTGCCAGCAGCTTAGATACCGGGGGGCAGCGCTACACCTTC. J is TRBJ1-2 and V is TRBV11-2, with TRBD1 as a possible D gene (6 bases). This CDR3 is 14 amino acids long. V was trimmed by 0 bases and J by 9 bases, leaving 14 bases between them. Germline assignment: CDR1 SGHAT and CDR2 FQNNGV.